Following are 20 T cell receptor beta chains from one sample sequenced in a study of siplizumab effects on memory and regulatory T cells (dated by TCRdb to between 2019 and 2020). The library was made by the immunoSEQ multiplex PCR assay. Entries here come from immuneACCESS through TCRdb and include only in-frame sequences with V and J called. Some clones fail to appear in such tables; in the studies checked, an unresolved V gene covers under half of the shortfall, and the cause of the remainder is unknown. For this sample the table gives about 100,000 clones, of which 85% to 95% were detected only once. 0.55% to 0.7% of the sample comes from the top ten. Material: Tregs sorted from blood. These receptors all come from a human donor in good health.

CDR3 in DNA: TGTGCCAGCAGCTTGATAGTTCCCGTCTCACCCCTCCACTTT. It translates to CASSLIVPVSPLHF. The chain combines TRBV11-2 with TRBJ1-6; D gene ambiguous. V gave up 3 bases and J gave up 10 bases, with 13 bases separating them. Per the germline V gene, CDR1 is SGHAT and CDR2 is FQNNGV. The CDR3 contains 14 residues.

This clone has more than one count but fewer than ten. The chain uses TRBV30 and TRBJ1-5; 7 bases line up with TRBD1. Trimming at V came to 4 bases and at J to 5 bases, leaving 2 bases not matched to a gene. This CDR3 comprises 12 residues. Germline CDR1 GTSNPN, CDR2 SVGIG (reference sequence). The CDR3 loop is CAWTTGHQPQHF. CDR3 DNA sequence: TGTGCCTGGACGACAGGGCATCAGCCCCAGCATTTT.

The chain joins TRBV7-2 to TRBJ2-7, with D possibly being TRBD2 (6 bases). Trimming left V 5 bases short and J 6 bases short, with 14 bases between. Per the germline V gene, CDR1 is SGHTA and CDR2 is FQGNSA. The CDR3 loop spans 13 amino acids. The CDR3 here is CASSGDSSREQYF. CDR3 coding DNA: TGTGCCAGCAGCGGGGACTCTTCCCGCGAGCAGTACTTC.

The J gene is TRBJ1-6, the V gene TRBV5-1; D is possibly TRBD1 (6 bases). CDR1 is SGHRS, CDR2 YFSETQ, per germline. V was shortened by 4 bases and J by 7 bases, with 12 bases between the two germline ends. This CDR3 is 14 amino acids long. The CDR3 loop reads CASSKGQSNSPLHF. The CDR3 DNA reads as TGCGCCAGCAGCAAGGGACAATCCAATTCACCCCTCCACTTT.

The chain employs TRBV7-3 and TRBJ2-1; 10 nucleotides line up with TRBD2. Germline V lookup: CDR1 SGHTA, CDR2 FQGTGA. The CDR3 loop spans 17 amino acids. Unmatched junction bases numbered 10, after V lost 1 base and J lost 7 bases. CDR3 nucleotides: TGTGCCAGCAGCTTAAGTCTGGCTAGCGGGAGAAAGAATGAGCAGTTCTTC. As protein: CASSLSLASGRKNEQFF.

V gene TRBV15 combines with J gene TRBJ2-2; D possibly corresponds to TRBD2 (5 bases). Germline V gene data show CDR1 as LNHNV and CDR2 as YYDKDF (reference sequence). V dropped 1 base and J dropped 6 bases, with 9 bases sitting between them. CDR3 length: 14 residues. The CDR3 spells CATSRGLRAGELFF. In nucleotides, the CDR3 is TGTGCCACCAGCAGAGGACTAAGGGCCGGGGAGCTGTTTTTT.

In its sample, this clone was seen once. V is TRBV6-6 and J is TRBJ2-7, with D possibly being TRBD2 (6 bases). The CDR3 contains 14 residues. V lost 2 bases and J 2 bases, leaving 10 bases between the germline ends. CDR1 MNHNY and CDR2 SVGAGI come from the germline V gene (reference sequence). The CDR3 nucleotides are TGTGCCAGCAGTTACGGGCGACTAGCCTACGAGCAGTACTTC. It translates to CASSYGRLAYEQYF.

V is TRBV5-1 and J is TRBJ2-7, with a possible D match to TRBD2 (5 bases). With 3 bases removed from V and 5 bases from J, the gap between germline ends came to 15 bases. Germline lookup yields CDR1 SGHRS and CDR2 YFSETQ. CDR3 length equals 14 residues. CDR3 sequence: CASSWARAGNEQYF. The CDR3 DNA follows: TGCGCCAGCAGCTGGGCCCGGGCCGGGAACGAGCAGTACTTC.

The V call is TRBV4-1, the J call TRBJ1-2; 8 bases fit TRBD1. V lost 0 bases, J lost 4 bases, and 10 bases stayed unmatched. CDR3 length: 17 residues. Germline-derived CDR1 and CDR2 are MGHRA and YSYEKL. In nucleotides, the CDR3 is TGCGCCAGCAGCCAAGAGGGGACAGGTGATCCTACCTATGGCTACACCTTC. It translates to CASSQEGTGDPTYGYTF.

V usage is TRBV4-1 and J usage is TRBJ2-3; 9 bases align to TRBD1. CDR3 length equals 18 residues. Germline CDR1 MGHRA, CDR2 YSYEKL. J lost 6 bases, V lost 0 bases, and 13 bases had no gene match. The CDR3 region is CASSQEGRQGGMFDTQYF. The CDR3 DNA follows: TGCGCCAGCAGCCAAGAAGGGAGACAGGGGGGTATGTTTGATACGCAGTATTTT.

The chain recombines TRBV2 with TRBJ2-1, with D perhaps matching TRBD1 (6 bases). V lost 4 bases and J 2 bases, leaving 6 bases between the germline ends. The V gene's germline CDR1 is SNHLY and CDR2 FYNNEI. CDR3 length equals 13 residues. The CDR3 here is CASSGTAYNEQFF. The CDR3 nucleotides read TGTGCCAGCAGTGGGACAGCCTACAATGAGCAGTTCTTC.

CDR3 protein: CASRGPDYGYTF. The CDR3 coding sequence is TGCGCCAGCAGGGGGCCGGACTATGGCTACACCTTC. The chain carries TRBV5-1 and TRBJ1-2; D is perhaps TRBD1 (5 bases). Trimming shortened V by 5 bases and J by 3 bases, and 8 bases separated the two germline ends. Germline CDR1 is SGHRS and CDR2 is YFSETQ. The length of the CDR3 is 12 residues. The full variable domain, in which reference TRBV5-1 and TRBJ1-2 provide the parts outside the CDR3, is KAGVTQTPRYLIKTRGQQVTLSCSPISGHRSVSWYQQTPGQGLQFLFEYFSETQRNKGNFPGRFSGRQFSNSRSEMNVSTLELGDSALYLCASRGPDYGYTFGSGTRLTVV.

The chain recombines TRBV7-9 with TRBJ1-4; D is ambiguous. The V end lost 4 bases, the J end lost 7 bases, and 10 bases lay between the germline ends. Per germline, CDR1 SEHNR and CDR2 FQNEAQ (reference sequence). CDR3 size: 13 residues. CDR3 sequence: CASSYSVGEKLFF. CDR3 in DNA: TGTGCCAGCAGCTACTCGGTTGGTGAAAAACTGTTTTTT.

The J gene is TRBJ1-1, the V gene TRBV11-2; 7 bases agree with TRBD1. CDR3 size: 17 residues. The V gene's germline CDR1 is SGHAT and CDR2 FQNNGV. With V trimmed by 2 bases and J by 1 base, 10 bases remained unmatched. The CDR3 region is CASSLWAGQAPNTEAFF. CDR3 sequence (DNA): TGTGCCAGCAGCTTATGGGCCGGACAGGCGCCGAACACTGAAGCTTTCTTT.

The J gene is TRBJ2-5, the V gene TRBV6-6; 8 nucleotides match TRBD2. The CDR3 is 16 amino acids. V was pared by 4 bases and J by 4 bases, with 11 bases of the junction left unmatched. Germline CDR1 MNHNY, CDR2 SVGAGI (reference sequence). CDR3 amino acids: CASSSAGGGGPETQYF. The CDR3 DNA reads TGTGCCAGCAGTTCCGCCGGGGGCGGGGGGCCAGAGACCCAGTACTTC.

J is TRBJ2-1 and V is TRBV18, with TRBD1 matching over 8 bases. The CDR3 runs to 15 residues. The V gene's germline CDR1 is KGHSH and CDR2 LQKENI. V was pared by 3 bases and J by 4 bases, with 5 bases of the junction left unmatched. DNA for the CDR3: TGTGCCAGCTCACCGTATGGGACAGGTTACAATGAGCAGTTCTTC. It codes for CASSPYGTGYNEQFF.

V and J are TRBV4-1 and TRBJ1-5; 8 positions match TRBD1. From germline, CDR1 is MGHRA and CDR2 YSYEKL. With 1 base clipped from V and 5 bases from J, the junction kept 10 bases outside the gene matches. CDR3 length equals 17 residues. CDR3 sequence: CASSQAGQGASYQPQHF. CDR3 nucleotides: TGCGCCAGCAGCCAAGCGGGGCAGGGGGCGTCTTATCAGCCCCAGCATTTT.

The CDR3: CASSLNRDRAQHF. CDR3 sequence (DNA): TGTGCCAGCTCACTTAACAGGGATAGGGCCCAGCATTTT. The V and J genes are TRBV18 and TRBJ1-5, with D possibly matching TRBD1 (6 bases). Between the trimmed V and J ends, which lost 4 bases and 11 bases, there was a span of 15 bases. This CDR3 has 13 amino acids. Germline CDR1 and CDR2: KGHSH and LQKENI.

The chain couples TRBV5-6 to TRBJ1-3; 11 nucleotides align to TRBD1. The trim removed 0 bases at V and 5 bases at J, leaving 7 bases unmatched. The CDR3 extends over 17 amino acids. The germline CDR1 and CDR2 sequences are SGHDT and YYEEEE. The CDR3 bases are TGTGCCAGCAGCTTGGCCCTAGGACAGGGGGCGCGAAACACCATATATTTT. Encoded protein: CASSLALGQGARNTIYF.

The CDR3 sequence is CASSTDRGEQYF. The CDR3 DNA reads as TGCGCCAGCAGCACGGACCGGGGAGAGCAGTACTTC. The rearrangement links TRBV5-1 to TRBJ2-7, with a tentative D call TRBD2 (5 bases). This CDR3 contains 12 residues. V gave up 4 bases and J gave up 7 bases, with 12 bases separating them. CDR1 is SGHRS, CDR2 YFSETQ, per germline.